The rows below give T cell receptor beta chains drawn from one sample of a study of Ad26.COV2.S vaccination and SARS-CoV-2 variants. Assay: immunoSEQ multiplex PCR; the TCRdb copy retains only in-frame clones and omits some. The sample has 380,000 or so clones, approximately 83% seen once. The source material was peripheral blood, sampled in a trial of Ad26.COV2.S vaccine versus placebo. These receptors originate from a person between 18 and 65 years old who received the Ad26.COV2.S COVID-19 vaccine or a placebo. Both conserved end residues are part of each CDR3. D genes are given only for firm matches. Expanded clones are given a class, and other clones once, few, many or no size at all.

abundance | j_gene | d_gene | v_gene | CDR3nt | CDR3aa
NA | TRBJ2-1 | NA | TRBV7-3 | TGTGCCAGCAGCTTAACGGGGCGAGGGAATCGGTTCAATGAGCAGTTCTTC | CASSLTGRGNRFNEQFF
once | TRBJ2-1 | NA | TRBV5-1 | TGCGCCAGCAGCTTGGCGCAGACCTACTCCTACAATGAGCAGTTCTTC | CASSLAQTYSYNEQFF
NA | TRBJ2-5 | NA | TRBV19 | TGTGCCAGTAGTATCTGGACACGGGAGACCCAGTACTTC | CASSIWTRETQYF
NA | TRBJ1-2 | NA | TRBV7-9 | TGTGCCAGCAGCCAACCGGGGGGCACTAGTGGCTACACCTTC | CASSQPGGTSGYTF
NA | TRBJ2-3 | TRBD2 | TRBV25-1 | TGTGCCAGCAGTGAATTGGGGATAAAGCGGGGGGGCACAGATACGCAGTATTTT | CASSELGIKRGGTDTQYF
NA | TRBJ1-2 | TRBD1 | TRBV5-6 | TGTGCCAGCAGCGGGCCCCCCGGGACAGCCCAAGGCTATGGCTACACCTTC | CASSGPPGTAQGYGYTF
NA | TRBJ1-1 | NA | TRBV5-1 | TGCGCCAGCAGCTTGGTATTAGGAAATGAAGCTTTCTTT | CASSLVLGNEAFF
NA | TRBJ2-1 | TRBD2 | TRBV7-2 | TGTGCCAGCAGCTGGGACCTAGGGGCGGGGGGTAGGTATGAGCAGTTCTTC | CASSWDLGAGGRYEQFF
NA | TRBJ2-4 | NA | TRBV5-5 | TGTGCCAGCAGCTCCTCAGACATTCAGTACTTC | CASSSSDIQYF
NA | TRBJ2-1 | NA | TRBV4-2 | TGTGCCAGCAGCCAAGGCAGCACTGAGCAGTTCTTC | CASSQGSTEQFF
NA | TRBJ2-5 | NA | TRBV7-3 | TGTGCCAGCAGCTTAAATAAGTCGCGGGGGCCGGGGGAGACCCAGTACTTC | CASSLNKSRGPGETQYF
NA | TRBJ1-5 | TRBD1 | TRBV10-3 | TGTGCCATCAGTGAGACAGGGGTGGATCAGCCCCAGCATTTT | CAISETGVDQPQHF
NA | TRBJ1-4 | NA | TRBV7-8 | TGTGCCAGCAACATTCGGGGCTTTAATGAAAAACTGTTTTTT | CASNIRGFNEKLFF
NA | TRBJ2-3 | TRBD2 | TRBV18 | TGTGCCAGCTCACCGAGGAAGCGGGGGGATACAGATACGCAGTATTTT | CASSPRKRGDTDTQYF
NA | TRBJ2-5 | NA | TRBV6-6 | TGTGCCAGCAGTTACGGCGGGGTTCGGCAAGAGACCCAGTACTTC | CASSYGGVRQETQYF
once | TRBJ2-4 | NA | TRBV21-1 | TGTGCCAGCAGCAAAGCGGGACCGCTGGGGCTAGCGACCCAAAGAGGGGAAAACATTCAGTACTTC | CASSKAGPLGLATQRGENIQYF
NA | TRBJ2-1 | NA | TRBV4-2 | TGTGCCAGCAGCCAAGGACGCGCTAGCTCCTACAATGAGCAGTTCTTC | CASSQGRASSYNEQFF
NA | TRBJ1-1 | NA | TRBV29-1 | TGCAGCGTTGGCGTCTTCACTGAAGCTTTCTTT | CSVGVFTEAFF
NA | TRBJ2-3 | TRBD1 | TRBV18 | TGTGCCAGCTCACCGACAGGGACAGGGGGGCGTACGCAGTATTTT | CASSPTGTGGRTQYF
NA | TRBJ2-3 | TRBD2 | TRBV24-1 | TGTGCCACCAGTGAGGTGGGAGGGATCACAGATACGCAGTATTTT | CATSEVGGITDTQYF
NA | TRBJ2-2 | NA | TRBV5-1 | TGCGCCAGCCGAGGCGCCCTCTTTAGCTCTGTGGCCGGGGAGCTGTTTTTT | CASRGALFSSVAGELFF
NA | TRBJ1-2 | TRBD1 | TRBV3-1/TRBV3-2 | TGTGCCAGCAGCCAAATCCTACTCTCCAGCCACAGGGGCCCTAGCTATGGCTACACCTTC | CASSQILLSSHRGPSYGYTF
NA | TRBJ2-3 | TRBD2 | TRBV19 | TGTGCCAGCGGACTAGCGGGTAACCCAGATACGCAGTATTTT | CASGLAGNPDTQYF
NA | TRBJ1-5 | NA | TRBV5-1 | TGCGCCAGCAGCGTAGGGACGGCTAATCAGCCCCAGCATTTT | CASSVGTANQPQHF
NA | TRBJ1-1 | TRBD1 | TRBV9 | TGTGCCAGCAGCCCAAGGACAGGGAGGACTGAAGCTTTCTTT | CASSPRTGRTEAFF
few | TRBJ1-2 | TRBD1 | TRBV5-5 | TGTGCCAGCAGCCACTTGACAGGGGTCTATGGCTACACCTTC | CASSHLTGVYGYTF
once | TRBJ2-5 | TRBD2 | TRBV7-6 | TGTGCCAGCAGCTTAGGACCGGGGGGGTACCAAGAGACCCAGTACTTC | CASSLGPGGYQETQYF
NA | TRBJ1-1 | NA | TRBV3-1/TRBV3-2 | TGTGCCAGCAGCCGAAGGGGGGACGGCACTGAAGCTTTCTTT | CASSRRGDGTEAFF
NA | TRBJ2-1 | NA | TRBV19 | TGTGCCAGTAGTAGTGCCCCATACAATGAGCAGTTCTTC | CASSSAPYNEQFF
NA | TRBJ2-2 | TRBD2 | TRBV6-6 | TGTGCCAGCAGGGGGGAGGGGTACGGGGAGCTGTTTTTT | CASRGEGYGELFF
NA | TRBJ2-1 | NA | TRBV10-3 | TGTGCCATCAGTGAGAGTGGGGGAAACAATGAGCAGTTCTTC | CAISESGGNNEQFF
NA | TRBJ1-1 | NA | TRBV4-3 | TGCGCCAGCAGCCTGTCGTCCACTGAAGCTTTCTTT | CASSLSSTEAFF
once | TRBJ2-1 | TRBD1 | TRBV7-9 | TGTGCCAGCAGCCCATGGACAGGGGGCCGAGAAGAGCAGTTCTTC | CASSPWTGGREEQFF
NA | TRBJ2-7 | TRBD2 | TRBV5-1 | TGCGCCAGCAGCTTTATCGCGGGAGCCAGCGAGCAGTACTTC | CASSFIAGASEQYF
NA | TRBJ2-1 | NA | TRBV27 | TGTGCCAGCAGTTTATCCCCTGGGAGCTCCTACAATGAGCAGTTCTTC | CASSLSPGSSYNEQFF